Listed below are T cell receptor beta chains from one sample, sequenced in a study of blood T cell repertoires in COVID-19. Clones were read by immunoSEQ multiplex PCR, and TCRdb kept only the in-frame ones, dropping some. The data show fewer than 150,000 clones, approximately 77% seen once. Sequenced material: peripheral blood. Receptors were obtained from a man older than 75 with acute or convalescent COVID-19. The CDR3 runs from the conserved cysteine through the conserved F or W. D genes are given only for firm matches. Not every row has a clone size; where given, it reads once, few, many or a size class.

D	V	size	J	DNA	CDR3
-	TRBV10-3	-	TRBJ1-2	TGTGCCATCAGCCCTACTGAGAACTATGGCTACACCTTC	CAISPTENYGYTF
-	TRBV3-1/TRBV3-2	-	TRBJ2-1	TGTGCCAGCAGCCGAGACGCAGGGAATGGAGTATACAATGAGCAGTTCTTC	CASSRDAGNGVYNEQFF
-	TRBV3-1/TRBV3-2	-	TRBJ2-2	TGTGCCAGCAGCCAAGTCCTAACCGGGGAGCTGTTTTTT	CASSQVLTGELFF
TRBD1	TRBV6-6	few	TRBJ1-5	TGTGCCAGCAGTCCTACAGGGGGCAGGCAGCCCCAGCATTTT	CASSPTGGRQPQHF
TRBD1	TRBV3-1/TRBV3-2	-	TRBJ1-2	TGTGCCAGCAGCCCCGGGACAGGAGGTGGCTACACCTTC	CASSPGTGGGYTF
TRBD1	TRBV3-1/TRBV3-2	few	TRBJ1-6	TGTGCCAGCAGCCCACCGGACAGGGGGCGAGTGGCAAATTCACCCCTCCACTTT	CASSPPDRGRVANSPLHF
TRBD2	TRBV7-2	-	TRBJ2-1	TGTGCCAGCAGCTTAGCCGCGGCAGCGGGGGCCTACAATGAGCAGTTCTTC	CASSLAAAAGAYNEQFF
-	TRBV5-1	-	TRBJ1-5	TGCGCCAGCAGCCCGGACGGGAATAGCAATCAGCCCCAGCATTTT	CASSPDGNSNQPQHF
-	TRBV19	-	TRBJ2-3	TGTGCCAGTAGTACTTCCAGGGGCACAGATACGCAGTATTTT	CASSTSRGTDTQYF
TRBD1	TRBV28	-	TRBJ2-7	TGTGCCAGCAGAGGACAGGGCTACGAGCAGTACTTC	CASRGQGYEQYF
-	TRBV4-1	-	TRBJ2-3	TGCGCCAGCAGCCAAGAAAGGTGGGGGGACACAGATACGCAGTATTTT	CASSQERWGDTDTQYF
TRBD1	TRBV7-2	-	TRBJ1-1	TGTGCCAGCAGCCGTTTATGGGCAGGGGGCGGCACTGAAGCTTTCTTT	CASSRLWAGGGTEAFF
TRBD1	TRBV6-6	-	TRBJ1-3	TGTGCCAGCAGTACCGGACAGGGCTCTGGAAACACCATATATTTT	CASSTGQGSGNTIYF
-	TRBV6-5	-	TRBJ2-7	TGTGCCAGCAGTCTGGGACAACGATACGAGCAGTACTTC	CASSLGQRYEQYF
TRBD1	TRBV5-1	-	TRBJ1-6	TGCGCCAGCAGCTTGGGTTCAGGGACAGGGACATCTTCACCCCTCCACTTT	CASSLGSGTGTSSPLHF
TRBD2	TRBV7-3	-	TRBJ2-1	TGTGCCAGCAGCTCGGGACTAGCGTACAATGAGCAGTTCTTC	CASSSGLAYNEQFF
-	TRBV5-1	few	TRBJ2-7	TGCGCCAGCAGCTTGGAGGGGTTCTCCCACGAGCAGTACTTC	CASSLEGFSHEQYF
-	TRBV6-2/TRBV6-3	few	TRBJ2-3	TGTGCCAGCAGTTACCGGGGCACAGATACGCAGTATTTT	CASSYRGTDTQYF
-	TRBV7-2	-	TRBJ1-2	TGTGCCAGCAGCCGTTACAGGGAAGGCTATGGCTACACCTTC	CASSRYREGYGYTF
TRBD2	TRBV19	many	TRBJ2-1	TGTGCCAGTAGTAGGGGGGGAGACAATGAGCAGTTCTTC	CASSRGGDNEQFF
-	TRBV2	-	TRBJ1-3	TGTGCCAGCAGTGATGTTCTCTCGGGTGGAAACACCATATATTTT	CASSDVLSGGNTIYF
TRBD1	TRBV28	-	TRBJ1-5	TGTGCCAGCAGTTCCCTCGGCAGGGGGAAATATAGCAATCAGCCCCAGCATTTT	CASSSLGRGKYSNQPQHF
TRBD1	TRBV5-6	-	TRBJ1-2	TGTGCCAGCAGCCTCAGCGACAGGGGTCGATATGGCTACACCTTC	CASSLSDRGRYGYTF
TRBD1	TRBV27	-	TRBJ2-3	TGTGCCAGCAGTGACCGGGACAGGGGCGCAGATACGCAGTATTTT	CASSDRDRGADTQYF
-	TRBV24-1	-	TRBJ2-7	TGTGCCACCAGTGACCCCGCCAGCGTCGAGCAGTACTTC	CATSDPASVEQYF
-	TRBV27	-	TRBJ2-1	TGTGCCAGCAGTTTACGGGGGAAGGAGGAGTTCTTC	CASSLRGKEEFF
TRBD2	TRBV11-2	-	TRBJ2-1	TGTGCCAGCAGCCCGCCGAAGGGACTAGCGGGGGGGCAGGAGCAGTTCTTC	CASSPPKGLAGGQEQFF
TRBD1	TRBV10-3	-	TRBJ2-1	TGTGCCGCAGCGTCCCGGACAGGCAATGAGCAGTTCTTC	CAAASRTGNEQFF
-	TRBV28	-	TRBJ1-2	TGTGCCAGCAGCCCTCGGGGGGGCTACACCTTC	CASSPRGGYTF
TRBD1	TRBV2	-	TRBJ1-4	TGTGCCAGCAATAGCAGACAGGGCTATAATGAAAAACTGTTTTTT	CASNSRQGYNEKLFF
TRBD1	TRBV5-6	-	TRBJ1-1	TGTGCCAGCAGCTCGGGAATTGAAGACAGGGGTCGGTCTGAAGCTTTCTTT	CASSSGIEDRGRSEAFF
-	TRBV29-1	-	TRBJ2-3	TGCAGCGTTGTCACAGGGCCCCCAGATACGCAGTATTTT	CSVVTGPPDTQYF